This TCR beta chain appears in the sequencing data of a study of T cell responses to AZD1222 COVID-19 vaccine. Study-wide results and limits: Among AZD1222 vaccinees, only 5 to 7 were seropositive at baseline. The sample set comprised mostly white British donors with more females, and clonal diversity was possibly underestimated. Repertoires were obtained only post-peak T cell response.

Trimming at V came to 0 bases and at J to 9 bases, leaving 13 bases not matched to a gene. The length of the CDR3 is 18 residues. Germline V gene sequence: CDR1 LGHDT, CDR2 YNNKEL (reference sequence). Concerning this clone: No antigen is known for it.

Measured with immunoSEQ multiplex PCR; TCRdb has only the in-frame clones, and not every one. Of about 140,000 clones in the sample, roughly nine tenths were seen once. This chain uses TRBV3-1 (or the pseudogene TRBV3-2) with TRBJ2-7; 14 bases map to TRBD2. The clonotype originates from an adult in good health. The specimen was peripheral blood, collected on day 0 of AZD1222 vaccination. Here the CDR3 DNA reads TGTGCCAGCAGCCAAGATCCCTTCCGACTAGCGGGAGGGCCTGTGCAGTACTTC. It yields the protein CASSQDPFRLAGGPVQYF.